Following are 32 T cell receptor beta chains from one sample sequenced in a study of blood T cell repertoires in COVID-19. The table came from immunoSEQ multiplex PCR; TCRdb's copy has only in-frame clones and leaves some out. In the table there are about 170,000 clones, about 88% of which are singletons. What was sequenced was peripheral blood. The receptors originated from a man aged 55 to 69 with acute or convalescent COVID-19.

The CDR3 DNA follows: TGTGCCAGCAGCGCCAGCGGGAGTCGGGATGAGCAGTTCTTC. It codes for CASSASGSRDEQFF. The rearrangement links TRBV7-3 to TRBJ2-1; 8 nucleotides match TRBD2. V was pared by 5 bases and J by 8 bases, with 8 bases of the junction left unmatched. This CDR3 is 14 amino acids long. Germline V gene lookup returns CDR1 SGHTA and CDR2 FQGTGA.

V and J are TRBV12-3 or TRBV12-4 and TRBJ1-2, with D possibly being TRBD1 (5 bases). The V gene lost 6 bases and the J gene lost 4 bases, with 12 bases spanning the gap. There are 13 residues in the CDR3. CDR3 bases: TGTGCCAGCAGCTCTCAGGGTCCCTATGGCTACACCTTC. Residues: CASSSQGPYGYTF.

The chain links TRBV29-1 to TRBJ1-1; D gene ambiguous. V lost 2 bases and J lost 4, with 11 bases in between. CDR1 and CDR2 (germline): SQVTM, ANQGSEA. This CDR3 contains 13 residues. CDR3 region: CSVESPRSTEAFF. The CDR3, as DNA: TGCAGCGTTGAATCACCAAGGAGCACTGAAGCTTTCTTT.

The chain combines TRBV11-3 with TRBJ2-7; 9 nucleotides agree with TRBD1. Germline CDR1 reads SGHNT; CDR2 reads YENEEA. This CDR3 has 14 amino acids. The J segment lost 4 bases and the V segment lost 5 bases, leaving 6 bases of the junction unmatched. The CDR3 here is CASSRGQGRYEQYF. CDR3 sequence (DNA): TGTGCCAGCAGCCGAGGACAGGGGAGGTACGAGCAGTACTTC.

This clone was counted once. This rearrangement joins TRBV18 to TRBJ2-1, with D perhaps matching TRBD2 (6 bases). The CDR3 totals 14 residues. Looked up from germline, CDR1 is KGHSH and CDR2 is LQKENI. V was trimmed by 1 base and J by 8 bases, leaving 12 bases between them. CDR3 residues: CASSPLSGVDEQFF. CDR3 in DNA: TGTGCCAGCTCACCACTCTCGGGGGTCGATGAGCAGTTCTTC.

The rearrangement joins TRBV24-1 to TRBJ1-1; the match to TRBD1 covers 10 bases. Germline V gene sequence: CDR1 KGHDR, CDR2 SFDVKD. The CDR3 length is 15 residues. Losses at the gene ends were 4 bases for V and 3 bases for J; bases not matched to a gene: 4. The CDR3 loop reads CATSEAGTGDTEAFF. CDR3 DNA sequence: TGTGCCACCAGTGAGGCAGGGACAGGGGACACTGAAGCTTTCTTT.

The chain combines TRBV6-5 with TRBJ2-5; maybe TRBD2 (5 bases). The germline V and J ends were trimmed by 7 bases and 5 bases, with 17 bases remaining between them. Germline loops: CDR1 MNHEY, CDR2 SVGAGI. CDR3 length equals 14 residues. The CDR3 region has the DNA TGTGCCAGCACCCAGGAGGAGAGTATGGAGACCCAGTACTTC. Protein sequence: CASTQEESMETQYF.

V and J are TRBV6-5 and TRBJ2-2; 7 nucleotides align to TRBD2. This CDR3 contains 15 residues. J was trimmed by 6 bases and V by 4 bases; bases with no gene match: 8. Germline V lookup: CDR1 MNHEY, CDR2 SVGAGI. CDR3 protein: CASSSSGVKAGELFF. The CDR3 DNA follows: TGTGCCAGCAGTTCTAGCGGAGTGAAGGCCGGGGAGCTGTTTTTT.

The chain joins TRBV27 to TRBJ1-5, with 7 bases identical to TRBD1. The CDR3 contains 15 residues. Looked up from germline, CDR1 is MNHEY and CDR2 is SMNVEV (reference sequence). V gave up 3 bases and J gave up 3 bases; unmatched junction bases: 5. CDR3 in DNA: TGTGCCAGCAGTTTTACAGGGGCCCCCAATCAGCCCCAGCATTTT. It yields the protein CASSFTGAPNQPQHF.

This clone came up once. The genes are TRBV9 and TRBJ1-5, with no clear D. The germline V gene encodes CDR1 SGDLS and CDR2 YYNGEE. Trimming stripped 0 bases from V and 5 bases from J, with 12 bases between. The CDR3 covers 15 residues. The CDR3 protein is CASSVALVSDQPQHF. As DNA, the CDR3 is TGTGCCAGCAGCGTAGCGCTGGTGTCGGATCAGCCCCAGCATTTT. Complete variable domain (other parts from reference TRBV9 and TRBJ1-5): DSGVTQTPKHLITATGQRVTLRCSPRSGDLSVYWYQQSLDQGLQFLIQYYNGEERAKGNILERFSAQQFPDLHSELNLSSLELGDSALYFCASSVALVSDQPQHFGDGTRLSIL.

The chain has TRBV12-3 or TRBV12-4 and TRBJ1-2; D remains ambiguous. V was cut by 6 bases and J by 0 bases, with 5 bases left in between. The length of the CDR3 is 12 residues. The CDR3 DNA sequence: TGTGCCAGCAGCCCGGCTAACTATGGCTACACCTTC. Translating it yields CASSPANYGYTF.

The chain links TRBV10-1 to TRBJ1-1; TRBD1 matches at 7 bases. V shed 2 bases and J 0 bases; nucleotides not matched to a gene: 6. From germline, CDR1 is WNHNN and CDR2 SYGVQD (reference sequence). The CDR3 is 16 residues long. This CDR3 reads CASSETTGWMNTEAFF. The CDR3 DNA is TGCGCCAGCAGTGAGACGACAGGGTGGATGAACACTGAAGCTTTCTTT.

CDR3 DNA: TGCGCCAGCAGCCCGGACGGGCAGGGAGGCTACACCTTC. Protein sequence: CASSPDGQGGYTF. This rearrangement joins TRBV5-1 to TRBJ1-2, with a possible D match to TRBD1 (5 bases). Trimming cost V 4 bases and J 8 bases, with 15 bases left between them. CDR1 is SGHRS and CDR2 is YFSETQ in the germline V gene. The CDR3 length is 13 residues.

The chain combines TRBV2 with TRBJ2-1; the match to TRBD1 covers 7 bases. CDR1 is SNHLY and CDR2 is FYNNEI in the germline V gene. J gave up 6 bases and V 10 bases, and 9 bases lay outside the gene matches. The CDR3 totals 13 residues. The CDR3 reads CATGQAQFNEQFF. CDR3 bases: TGTGCCACCGGACAGGCCCAATTCAATGAGCAGTTCTTC.

The chain couples TRBV5-6 to TRBJ1-2; no definite D call. The ends were cut back, 2 bases at V and 7 bases at J, with 9 bases in the middle. The CDR3 is made up of 12 amino acids. Germline V gene data show CDR1 as SGHDT and CDR2 as YYEEEE. The CDR3 loop is CASSLPDTGYTF. The CDR3, as DNA: TGTGCCAGCAGCTTACCAGACACTGGCTACACCTTC.

The J gene is TRBJ2-5, the V gene TRBV6-5; D ambiguous. The CDR3 loop spans 13 amino acids. CDR1 and CDR2 from the germline V gene are MNHEY and SVGAGI. The V and J ends lost 6 bases and 4 bases respectively, with 12 bases between them. CDR3: CASSSTNVETQYF. CDR3 nucleotide sequence: TGTGCCAGCAGCTCGACAAATGTAGAGACCCAGTACTTC.

The chain combines TRBV19 with TRBJ1-2; D is possibly TRBD1 (6 bases). There are 14 residues in the CDR3. The V gene lost 3 bases and the J gene lost 4 bases, with 12 bases spanning the gap. CDR1 and CDR2 (germline): LNHDA, SQIVND (reference sequence). Here the CDR3 reads CASSIGRGSYGYTF. The CDR3 region has the DNA TGTGCCAGTAGTATCGGCAGGGGCAGCTATGGCTACACCTTC.

This sequence joins TRBV10-3 and TRBJ1-1, with a weak D call TRBD1 (6 bases). The CDR3 has 13 amino acids. The germline V gene has CDR1 ENHRY and CDR2 SYGVKD. The V end was cut by 5 bases, the J end by 6 bases, with 13 bases between. The CDR3 DNA follows: TGTGCCATCAGTCCGGGGGGCCGGGCTGAAGCTTTCTTT. Its protein is CAISPGGRAEAFF.

The rearrangement links TRBV12-3 or TRBV12-4 to TRBJ1-6; TRBD1 might be the D (5 bases). V was clipped by 3 bases and J by 9 bases, with 9 bases between them. The CDR3 is 13 amino acids. The CDR3 nucleotides read TGTGCCAGCAGTTTGGGTACAGGTTCACCCCTCCACTTT. It specifies CASSLGTGSPLHF.

In this sample, this clone turned up once. This chain links TRBV29-1 with TRBJ2-1, with a possible D match to TRBD1 (5 bases). The germline CDR1 and CDR2 sequences are SQVTM and ANQGSEA. V was shortened by 2 bases and J by 7 bases, with 6 bases between the two germline ends. The CDR3 contains 11 residues. The DNA for the CDR3 is TGCAGCGTTGAAAGACAGAATGAGCAGTTCTTC. Amino acids: CSVERQNEQFF.

CDR3 DNA: TGTGCCAGCTGGAGCGGGAGCTCTAATACGCAGTATTTT. This codes for CASWSGSSNTQYF. This chain connects TRBV6-5 to TRBJ2-3, with 8 nucleotides matching TRBD2. The V and J ends lost 8 bases and 7 bases, in that order; junction bases with no gene match: 8. The CDR3 spans 13 residues. Looked up from germline, CDR1 is MNHEY and CDR2 is SVGAGI.

This clone occurred once. The chain employs TRBV4-1 and TRBJ1-5; D is ambiguous. Trimming took 8 bases from V and 2 from J, leaving 10 bases between them. The CDR3 has 13 amino acids. The germline V gene encodes CDR1 MGHRA and CDR2 YSYEKL. This CDR3 is CASSTMGNQPQHF. Here the CDR3 DNA reads TGCGCCAGCTCTACTATGGGCAATCAGCCCCAGCATTTT.

This clone appeared a single time. CDR3 nucleotide sequence: TGCAGTGCTAGTGACCTAGCGGGAGTTGGGGGCACAGATACGCAGTATTTT. This codes for CSASDLAGVGGTDTQYF. The chain uses TRBV20-1 and TRBJ2-3, with 10 bases that match TRBD2. J gave up 1 base and V 3 bases, and 10 bases lay outside the gene matches. The CDR3 consists of 17 residues. Germline CDR1 DFQATT, CDR2 SNEGSKA (reference sequence).

This clone came up a few times. This chain uses TRBV19 with TRBJ2-2; 8 nucleotides match TRBD1. Per the germline V gene, CDR1 is LNHDA and CDR2 is SQIVND (reference sequence). The ends lost 5 bases at V and 5 bases at J; junction bases unmatched: 4. The CDR3 extends over 14 amino acids. CDR3 sequence reads: CASSDDRGTGELFF. The CDR3 nucleotides are TGTGCCAGTAGTGACGACAGGGGAACCGGGGAGCTGTTTTTT.

This clone showed up just once. The chain recombines TRBV7-6 with TRBJ2-2; a weak D match, TRBD2 (5 bases). CDR3 length equals 15 residues. The V gene lost 0 bases and the J gene lost 1 base, with 6 bases spanning the gap. The germline gives CDR1 SGHVS, CDR2 FNYEAQ. The CDR3 loop is CASSLAGGNTGELFF. The CDR3 nucleotides are TGTGCCAGCAGCTTAGCAGGAGGGAACACCGGGGAGCTGTTTTTT.

A single count supports this clone. The chain employs TRBV10-3 and TRBJ1-2; D unclear. Germline V gives CDR1 ENHRY, CDR2 SYGVKD. The ends were cut back, 4 bases at V and 4 bases at J, with 7 bases in the middle. CDR3 size: 12 residues. The CDR3, as DNA: TGTGCCATCAGTGGGCTGGCCTATGGCTACACCTTC. Residues: CAISGLAYGYTF.

The chain employs TRBV7-8 and TRBJ2-7; TRBD2 aligns across 8 bases. After removal of 0 bases from V and 0 bases from J, the junction contained 4 bases not matched to a gene. This CDR3 has 16 amino acids. The germline V gene has CDR1 SGHVS and CDR2 FQNEAQ. DNA for the CDR3: TGTGCCAGCAGCTTAGCGCGGCTAGCGGGCTCCTACGAGCAGTACTTC. Translating gives CASSLARLAGSYEQYF.

The chain carries TRBV30 and TRBJ2-1; 8 bases align to TRBD2. Germline V lookup: CDR1 GTSNPN, CDR2 SVGIG (reference sequence). The CDR3 totals 12 residues. Unmatched junction bases numbered 1, after V lost 2 bases and J lost 7 bases. CDR3: CAWSRGGNEQFF. DNA of the CDR3: TGTGCCTGGAGTCGGGGGGGGAATGAGCAGTTCTTC.

This clone was counted only a few times. V usage is TRBV2 and J usage is TRBJ2-1, with TRBD2 matching 9 bases. The germline V gene encodes CDR1 SNHLY and CDR2 FYNNEI. Trimming took 5 bases from V and 5 from J; bases not matched to a gene: 4. The CDR3 length is 14 residues. CDR3: CASSPGLAHNEQFF. The CDR3 bases are TGTGCCAGCAGTCCGGGACTAGCCCACAATGAGCAGTTCTTC.

The chain carries TRBV19 and TRBJ2-3; 7 positions match TRBD1. With 5 bases clipped from V and 3 bases from J, the junction kept 8 bases outside the gene matches. CDR3 length equals 15 residues. Germline lookup yields CDR1 LNHDA and CDR2 SQIVND (reference sequence). In DNA, the CDR3 is TGTGCCAGTAGTTCGGGACAGCGTGGGACAGATACGCAGTATTTT. This sequence encodes CASSSGQRGTDTQYF.

The V and J genes are TRBV30 and TRBJ2-7; the match to TRBD1 covers 7 bases. V gave up 4 bases and J gave up 3 bases; unmatched junction bases: 9. Germline assignment: CDR1 GTSNPN and CDR2 SVGIG (reference sequence). The CDR3 extends over 14 amino acids. CDR3 region: CAWTRQGYRYEQYF. In DNA form, the CDR3 reads TGTGCCTGGACCAGACAGGGCTATCGCTACGAGCAGTACTTC.

This sequence joins TRBV11-2 and TRBJ1-1, with D perhaps TRBD1 (5 bases). The CDR3 is 15 amino acids. Germline CDR1 and CDR2: SGHAT and FQNNGV. Trimming took off 2 bases at V and 5 bases at J, with 15 bases between the two ends. The CDR3 DNA reads as TGTGCCAGCAGCTTACTGGGGCAGGCGGGGACTGAAGCTTTCTTT. Amino acids: CASSLLGQAGTEAFF.